The present T cell receptor (beta chain) was sequenced within a study of blood T cell repertoires in COVID-19. Across the whole study: Samples of COVID-19 (acute and convalescent) were obtained from the United States, Italy and Spain.

Germline loops: CDR1 MNHEY, CDR2 SMNVEV (reference sequence). The CDR3 totals 14 residues. V was trimmed by 1 base and J by 6 bases, leaving 9 bases between them. Measured with immunoSEQ multiplex PCR; TCRdb has only the in-frame clones, and not every one. The repertoire holds 70,000 to 80,000 clones, with approximately 90% as singletons. The sequence was obtained from a woman aged 55-75 years with active COVID-19. This rearrangement joins TRBV27 to TRBJ1-4, with D unresolved. The sequencing sample was made of peripheral blood. The CDR3 region is CASSLWRADEKLFF. The CDR3 coding sequence is TGTGCCAGCAGTTTATGGAGGGCGGATGAAAAACTGTTTTTT.